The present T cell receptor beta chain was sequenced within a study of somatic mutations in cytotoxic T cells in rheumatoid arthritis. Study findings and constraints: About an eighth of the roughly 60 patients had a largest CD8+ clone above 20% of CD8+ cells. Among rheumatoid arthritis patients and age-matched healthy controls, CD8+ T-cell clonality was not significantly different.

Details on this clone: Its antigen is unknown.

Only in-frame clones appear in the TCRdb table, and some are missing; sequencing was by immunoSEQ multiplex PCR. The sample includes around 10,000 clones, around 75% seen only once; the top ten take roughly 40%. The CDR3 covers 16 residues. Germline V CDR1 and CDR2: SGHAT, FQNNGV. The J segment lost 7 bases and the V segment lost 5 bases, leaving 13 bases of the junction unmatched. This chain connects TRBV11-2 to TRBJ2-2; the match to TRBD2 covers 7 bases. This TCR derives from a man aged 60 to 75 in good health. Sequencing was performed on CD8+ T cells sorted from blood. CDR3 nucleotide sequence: TGTGCCAGCAGCGGGCCTGGGGGGGGAGTAAGCGGGGAGCTGTTTTTT. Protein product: CASSGPGGGVSGELFF.